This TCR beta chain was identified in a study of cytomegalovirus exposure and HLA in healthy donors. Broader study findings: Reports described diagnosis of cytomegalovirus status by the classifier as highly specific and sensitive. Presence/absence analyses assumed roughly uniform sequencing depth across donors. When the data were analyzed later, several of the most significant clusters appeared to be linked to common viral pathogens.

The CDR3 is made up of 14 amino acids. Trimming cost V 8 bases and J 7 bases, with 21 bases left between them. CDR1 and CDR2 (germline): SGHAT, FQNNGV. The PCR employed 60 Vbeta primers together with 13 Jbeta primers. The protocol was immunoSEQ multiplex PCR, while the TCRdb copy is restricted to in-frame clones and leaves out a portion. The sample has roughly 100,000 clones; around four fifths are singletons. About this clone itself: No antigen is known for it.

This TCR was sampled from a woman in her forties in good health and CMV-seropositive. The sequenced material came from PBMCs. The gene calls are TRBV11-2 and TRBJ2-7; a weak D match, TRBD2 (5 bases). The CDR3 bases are TGTGCCAGCGTTTTTATGCGGAGTCGGGGAGAGCAGTACTTC. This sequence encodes CASVFMRSRGEQYF.